Listed below are T cell receptor beta chains from one sample, sequenced in a study of T cells in localized non-small cell lung cancer. Profiled with immunoSEQ multiplex PCR; TCRdb holds only in-frame clones, not every one. The data hold fewer than 40,000 clones, with 87% observed a single time. The input for sequencing was peripheral blood mononuclear cells, taken before any cancer treatment. These receptors came from a man aged 40 to 69 with stage III lung adenocarcinoma. The conserved cysteine and the conserved F or W are not part of the CDR3 here.

>TRBV6-5|TRBJ2-2
ASRPRQLTGELF
>TRBV19|TRBJ1-3
ASSMDGFWGSGNTIY
>TRBV28|TRBJ1-1
ASSSGQGVMNTEAF
>TRBV28|TRBJ1-5
ASRYQGVSRQPQH
>TRBV4-2|TRBJ2-1
ASSQSSGTGKYNEQF
>TRBV28|TRBJ2-4
ASSRTSGLNIQY
>TRBV19|TRBJ2-2
ASSIKTSSGELF
>TRBV29-1|TRBJ1-2
SVVPRQTNYGYT
>TRBV2|TRBJ2-3
ASGYSGVGTDTQY
>TRBV6-5|TRBJ2-7
ASKRSGTFGYEQY
>TRBV7-2|TRBJ2-2
ASLEGMANTGELF
>TRBV28|TRBJ2-5
ASSFRQGKQETQY
>TRBV5-4|TRBJ1-1
ASSSGGKNTEAF
>TRBV11-2|TRBJ2-5
ASSSKYQETQY
>TRBV14|TRBJ1-2
ASSQSEYGYT
>TRBV7-2|TRBJ2-6
ASSSGANVLT
>TRBV7-9|TRBJ2-3
ASSLYWGAGEDTQY
>TRBV19|TRBJ1-3
ASTSETVFSGNTIY
>TRBV29-1|TRBJ2-1
SVEGRNEQF
>TRBV7-8|TRBJ1-1
ASSLLTSTEAF
>TRBV7-2|TRBJ1-2
ASSLGANYGYT
>TRBV11-2|TRBJ2-7
ASSFIAGGSYEQY
>TRBV6-5|TRBJ1-5
ASSYSGQHNQPQH
>TRBV18|TRBJ1-2
ASSSLQASYGYT
>TRBV5-1|TRBJ1-2
ASSYQGSDYGYT
>TRBV11-2|TRBJ2-1
ASSSSREQF
>TRBV29-1|TRBJ2-1
SVGKGARTYNEQF
>TRBV6-5|TRBJ1-1
ASSQQGVYTEAF
>TRBV7-9|TRBJ2-1
ASSLAPPRLEYNEQF
>TRBV29-1|TRBJ1-1
SVRGTGLRNTEAF
>TRBV7-3|TRBJ2-3
ASSFSGGRPPDTQY
>TRBV27|TRBJ2-3
ASSPGTGDRNTQY
>TRBV28|TRBJ1-3
ASSPQEGGNTIY
>TRBV7-2|TRBJ2-5
ASRPTGPETQY
>TRBV4-3|TRBJ2-1
ASSQERYRYNEQF
>TRBV30|TRBJ2-1
AWNNRKTRNEQF
>TRBV7-6|TRBJ2-7
ASSLRGQGYEQY
>TRBV18|TRBJ1-4
ASSPDRTTNEKLF
>TRBV2|TRBJ2-2
ASSAGTSMSGELF
>TRBV7-8|TRBJ2-1
ASSLGQGALNEQF
>TRBV6-5|TRBJ1-5
ASSYGGQGSGPQH
>TRBV4-2|TRBJ2-1
ASSQVSGRANEQF
>TRBV6-5|TRBJ2-7
ASSYGTGTYEQY
>TRBV5-5|TRBJ1-1
ASSLLQGAVTEAF
>TRBV25-1|TRBJ2-7
ASRTNGRDEQY